This TCR beta chain was observed in a study of T-cell memory formation after mild COVID-19. In the study overall: Clusters were largely donor specific.

Overall study results and limits: Certain responding clones were present in pre-infection memory, suggesting participation of cross-reactive memory.

Worth noting for this clonotype: Its target is unknown.

The TCR alpha and TCR beta cDNA libraries, bearing sample barcodes and UMIs, were generated by 5'RACE using constant-segment primers. Via MiXCR, TCRdb re-called the 5' RACE reads, giving one row per CDR3 protein. The sample has about 350,000 distinct CDR3 sequences; approximately 13% are singletons. Trimming took 4 bases from V and 2 from J, leaving 12 bases between them. The CDR3 totals 14 residues. CDR1 and CDR2 (germline): SGDLS, YYNGEE. Specimen: PBMCs or a T cell subset sorted from them (not recorded which). The TCR sequence derives from a man aged 18 to 29 who had mild COVID-19 (a few samples of this study predate the infection). Cell type and time point are not known. This sequence joins TRBV9 and TRBJ1-1; no clear D gene. CDR3 sequence (DNA): TGTGCCAGCAGCACCATGGACGGAAACACTGAAGCTTTCTTT. Translation: CASSTMDGNTEAFF.